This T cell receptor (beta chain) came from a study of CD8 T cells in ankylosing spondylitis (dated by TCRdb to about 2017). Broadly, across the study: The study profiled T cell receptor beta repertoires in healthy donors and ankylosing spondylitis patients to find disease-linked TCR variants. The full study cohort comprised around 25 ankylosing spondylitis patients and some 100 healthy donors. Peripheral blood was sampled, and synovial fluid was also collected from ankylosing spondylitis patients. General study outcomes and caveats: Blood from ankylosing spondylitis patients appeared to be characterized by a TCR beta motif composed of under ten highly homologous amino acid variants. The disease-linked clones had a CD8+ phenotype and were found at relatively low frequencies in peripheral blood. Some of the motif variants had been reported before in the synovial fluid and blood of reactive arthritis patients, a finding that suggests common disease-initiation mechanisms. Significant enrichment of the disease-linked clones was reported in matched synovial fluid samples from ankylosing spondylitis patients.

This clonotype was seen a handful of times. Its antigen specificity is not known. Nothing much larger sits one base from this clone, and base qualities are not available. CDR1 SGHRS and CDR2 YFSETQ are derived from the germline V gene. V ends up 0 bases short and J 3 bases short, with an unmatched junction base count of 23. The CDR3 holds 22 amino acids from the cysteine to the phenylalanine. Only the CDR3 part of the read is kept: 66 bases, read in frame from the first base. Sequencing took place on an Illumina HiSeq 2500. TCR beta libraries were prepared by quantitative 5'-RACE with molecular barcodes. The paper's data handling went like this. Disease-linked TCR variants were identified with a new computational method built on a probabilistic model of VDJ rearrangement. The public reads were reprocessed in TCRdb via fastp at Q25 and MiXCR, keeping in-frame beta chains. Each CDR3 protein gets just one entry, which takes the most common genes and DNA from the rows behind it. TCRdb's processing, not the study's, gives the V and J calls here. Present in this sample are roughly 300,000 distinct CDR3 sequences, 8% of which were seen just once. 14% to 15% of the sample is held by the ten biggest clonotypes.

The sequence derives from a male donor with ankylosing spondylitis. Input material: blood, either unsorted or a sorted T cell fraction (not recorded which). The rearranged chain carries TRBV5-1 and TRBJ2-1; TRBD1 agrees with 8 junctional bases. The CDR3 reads CASSLGQGAYSLNSGVYNEQFF. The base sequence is TGCGCCAGCAGCTTGGGGCAGGGGGCTTATTCCCTTAACAGCGGCGTCTACAATGAGCAGTTCTTC.